A single sample gave rise to the 32 T cell receptor beta chains below, sequenced in a study of T-cell reconstitution after alpha-beta-depleted transplantation in children. For TCRbeta, the library was prepared with unique molecular identifiers. TCRdb analysed the PCR reads with MiXCR anew, one entry per CDR3 protein. Seen here are 400,000 to 550,000 distinct CDR3 sequences, over 9.5% observed once, and the top ten hold around 2%. Sample: PBMCs, taken before TCRalphabeta/CD19-depleted stem cell transplant. The receptors were sampled from a child under 10 years old with inherited bone marrow failure, due to receive a stem cell transplant.

Comment on this clonotype: A much larger clonotype is one base distant, so this may be a read error. The V and J genes are TRBV3-1 and TRBJ2-1, with D perhaps matching TRBD1 or TRBD2 (5 bases each). CDR1 and CDR2 from the germline V gene are LGHDT and YNNKEL (reference sequence). Trimming took off 3 bases at V and 8 bases at J, with 20 bases between the two ends. The CDR3 extends over 16 amino acids. The CDR3 here is CASSHILGVRVDEQFF. CDR3 DNA: TGTGCCAGCAGCCACATTTTGGGGGTCAGGGTCGATGAGCAGTTCTTC.

This clonotype was seen repeatedly, ten times or more. The chain links TRBV6-5 to TRBJ2-7; D call uncertain. V lost 0 bases to trimming and J lost 2 bases, with 8 bases between them. The CDR3 covers 14 residues. Germline assignment: CDR1 MNHEY and CDR2 SVGAGI. The CDR3 DNA sequence: TGTGCCAGCAGTTACTCGCAGGAAACCTACGAGCAGTACTTC. It translates to CASSYSQETYEQYF.

This clonotype came up many times. The CDR3 bases are TGTGCCACCAGCATTCAAAGGGCTAGCGGACCCTACGAGCAGTACTTC. Encoded protein: CATSIQRASGPYEQYF. This rearrangement joins TRBV15 to TRBJ2-7, with 7 bases identical to TRBD2. This CDR3 spans 16 amino acids. CDR1 and CDR2 (germline): LNHNV, YYDKDF (reference sequence). V lost 4 bases to trimming and J lost 2 bases; unmatched junction nucleotides: 11. The variable domain in full, completed from reference TRBV15 and TRBJ2-7, reads DAMVIQNPRYQVTQFGKPVTLSCSQTLNHNVMYWYQQKSSQAPKLLFHYYDKDFNNEADTPDNFQSRRPNTSFCFLDIRSPGLGDTAMYLCATSIQRASGPYEQYFGPGTRLTVT.

This clonotype was seen ten or more times. The V call is TRBV5-1, the J call TRBJ2-7; 11 bases map to TRBD2. V shed 4 bases, J shed 3 bases, and the junction held 3 bases outside the gene matches. Germline V lookup: CDR1 SGHRS, CDR2 YFSETQ. The CDR3 length is 14 residues. This CDR3 reads CASSVTSGIYEQYF. In DNA form, the CDR3 reads TGCGCCAGCAGCGTGACTAGCGGGATCTACGAGCAGTACTTC.

A few counts support this clonotype. V and J are TRBV20-1 and TRBJ2-1, with D perhaps given as TRBD1 or TRBD2 (6 bases each). This CDR3 has 16 amino acids. With 0 bases removed from V and 1 base from J, the gap between germline ends came to 13 bases. In germline, CDR1 is DFQATT, CDR2 SNEGSKA (reference sequence). CDR3 residues: CSARDPRGDSYNEQFF. The CDR3 bases are TGCAGTGCTAGAGATCCTAGGGGGGATTCCTACAATGAGCAGTTCTTC.

In its sample, this clonotype was seen many times. The CDR3 DNA sequence: TGCAGTGCTAGAGGGGGAACATCCCAAGAGACCCAGTACTTC. The encoded protein is CSARGGTSQETQYF. This chain uses TRBV20-1 with TRBJ2-5; D is undetermined. The germline gives CDR1 DFQATT, CDR2 SNEGSKA (reference sequence). Trimming removed 1 base from V and 1 base from J, with 10 bases in between. The CDR3 contains 14 residues.

The gene calls are TRBV20-1 and TRBJ1-1; TRBD1 aligns across 7 bases. The length of the CDR3 is 13 residues. Germline values: CDR1 DFQATT, CDR2 SNEGSKA (reference sequence). V lost 4 bases to trimming and J lost 5 bases; unmatched junction nucleotides: 7. CDR3 bases: TGCAGTGCTAAGGGGGCGCGAGAAACTGAAGCTTTCTTT. Amino acid sequence: CSAKGARETEAFF.

This clonotype appeared many times. V is TRBV6-5 and J is TRBJ2-7; 8 bases agree with TRBD1. V trimming: 4 bases; J trimming: 7 bases; junction bases outside the gene matches: 9. CDR1 MNHEY and CDR2 SVGAGI come from the germline V gene. The CDR3 has 14 residues. The CDR3 reads CASSSPTGGGEQYF. The CDR3 bases are TGTGCCAGCAGTTCACCTACAGGGGGTGGAGAGCAGTACTTC.

The V and J genes are TRBV5-1 and TRBJ2-3; D may be TRBD2 (5 bases). V was clipped by 4 bases and J by 6 bases, with 18 bases between them. CDR1 is SGHRS and CDR2 is YFSETQ in the germline V gene. The CDR3 length is 15 residues. The CDR3 is CASSPQGWRVDTQYF. In nucleotides, the CDR3 is TGCGCCAGCAGCCCTCAAGGTTGGCGGGTGGATACGCAGTATTTT.

This clonotype came up a few times. The chain couples TRBV12-5 to TRBJ2-1; D is perhaps TRBD2 (5 bases). Trimming left V 5 bases short and J 2 bases short, with 13 bases between. The CDR3 contains 15 residues. The germline V gene has CDR1 LGHNT and CDR2 FRNRAP. The CDR3 loop reads CASGPPGGPYNEQFF. CDR3 nucleotides: TGTGCTAGTGGTCCCCCAGGCGGGCCCTACAATGAGCAGTTCTTC. The full variable domain, with the rest looked up from reference TRBV12-5 and TRBJ2-1, is DARVTQTPRHKVTEMGQEVTMRCQPILGHNTVFWYRQTMMQGLELLAYFRNRAPLDDSGMPKDRFSAEMPDATLATLKIQPSEPRDSAVYFCASGPPGGPYNEQFFGPGTRLTVL.

About this clonotype itself: A much bigger clone sits one base away, suggesting this may be a read error. The rearrangement joins TRBV6-1 to TRBJ1-1; D remains unclear. CDR1 and CDR2 (germline): MNHNS, SASEGT. The CDR3 is made up of 17 amino acids. The V end lost 5 bases, the J end lost 4 bases, and 23 bases lay between the germline ends. The CDR3 DNA is TGTGCCAGCAGTCCAGACTGGACGCCACTGCCAATCACTGAAGCTTTCTTT. This sequence encodes CASSPDWTPLPITEAFF.

CDR3 DNA sequence: TGTGCCTGCGTAGGGTTTATGGACGGAAATGAAAAACTGTTTTTT. It yields the protein CACVGFMDGNEKLFF. The rearrangement joins TRBV5-4 to TRBJ1-4; no definite D call. There are 15 residues in the CDR3. Between the trimmed V and J ends, which lost 10 bases and 5 bases, there was a span of 21 bases. Looked up from germline, CDR1 is SGHNT and CDR2 is YYREEE (reference sequence).

There are many counts of this clonotype. For the CDR3, the DNA is TGTGCCATCAGTGAGTCCAGCGGGAGTAGAGATACGCAGTATTTT. Amino acids: CAISESSGSRDTQYF. V is TRBV10-3 and J is TRBJ2-3, with 8 positions matching TRBD2. In germline, CDR1 is ENHRY, CDR2 SYGVKD. After removal of 0 bases from V and 5 bases from J, the junction contained 4 bases not matched to a gene. The CDR3 spans 15 residues.

This clonotype has just a few counts. As DNA, the CDR3 is TGTGCCAGCAGGGAATCAGGGGGGAGCTATGGCTACACCTTC. Translating gives CASRESGGSYGYTF. The genes are TRBV6-1 and TRBJ1-2, with 7 bases matching TRBD1. The CDR3 is made up of 14 amino acids. Unmatched junction bases numbered 8, after V lost 6 bases and J lost 4 bases. The germline CDR1 and CDR2 sequences are MNHNS and SASEGT.

On this clonotype: This sequence may be a read error, since a much larger clone differs from it by one base. This chain links TRBV20-1 with TRBJ2-1; D remains unclear. The CDR3 is made up of 11 amino acids. The germline V gene has CDR1 DFQATT and CDR2 SNEGSKA (reference sequence). V lost 5 bases to trimming and J lost 10 bases, with 12 bases between them. The CDR3 nucleotides read TGCAGTGCTCGTGGTGGTAAAGAGCAGTTCTTC. Translating it yields CSARGGKEQFF.

In the case of this clonotype: A much larger clone differs from this one at a single base, so this may be a read error. The rearrangement links TRBV12-3 or TRBV12-4 to TRBJ2-3, with D perhaps matching TRBD2 (5 bases). V lost 3 bases to trimming and J lost 1 base, with 14 bases between them. The CDR3 covers 16 residues. The chain's CDR3 is CASSFTDWLRTDTQYF. CDR3 in DNA: TGTGCCAGCAGTTTTACGGACTGGTTACGCACAGATACGCAGTATTTT.

This clonotype was counted ten times or more. This chain links TRBV12-3 or TRBV12-4 with TRBJ2-2; TRBD2 aligns across 13 bases. After removal of 6 bases from V and 4 bases from J, the junction contained 8 bases not matched to a gene. There are 17 residues in the CDR3. Here the CDR3 DNA reads TGTGCCAGCAGCCCAACTAGCGGGAGGGCCCGCACCGGGGAGCTGTTTTTT. It specifies CASSPTSGRARTGELFF.

This clonotype came up a few times. The J gene is TRBJ2-1, the V gene TRBV20-1; either TRBD1 or TRBD2 may fit D (5 bases each). Looked up from germline, CDR1 is DFQATT and CDR2 is SNEGSKA (reference sequence). The CDR3 runs 15 residues. V gave up 0 bases and J gave up 2 bases, with 11 bases separating them. Written as DNA, the CDR3 is TGCAGTGCTAGAGATCAGGGCGGGCCCTACAATGAGCAGTTCTTC. It is translated as CSARDQGGPYNEQFF.

Comments on this clonotype: A read error may explain this, as a much larger clone is one base away. The chain employs TRBV12-3 or TRBV12-4 and TRBJ2-3; the match to TRBD2 covers 9 bases. The CDR3 has 15 residues. The CDR3 spells CASRAERGDTYTQYF. The CDR3 coding sequence is TGTGCCAGCAGAGCCGAGCGGGGGGACACATATACGCAGTATTTT.

Only a few counts were recorded for this clonotype. V usage is TRBV29-1 and J usage is TRBJ2-1; perhaps TRBD1 as D (5 bases). The CDR3 has 15 amino acids. Germline V gene sequence: CDR1 SQVTM, CDR2 ANQGSEA. The V end was cut by 3 bases, the J end by 3 bases, with 15 bases between. The CDR3 bases are TGCAGCGTTGATTCGAGTAGGGGCTTCTACAATGAGCAGTTCTTC. Translated, it gives CSVDSSRGFYNEQFF.

Only a few counts were recorded for this clonotype. Just one base apart from a much larger clone, this may be a read error. The chain recombines TRBV20-1 with TRBJ2-3; 9 bases agree with TRBD2. Trimming cost V 6 bases and J 4 bases; bases outside gene matches: 8. The CDR3 totals 14 residues. Germline lookup yields CDR1 DFQATT and CDR2 SNEGSKA (reference sequence). The CDR3 sequence is CSATGTSTADTQYF. The CDR3 DNA reads as TGCAGTGCAACCGGGACTAGCACGGCAGATACGCAGTATTTT.

At least ten counts were recorded for this clonotype. The rearrangement links TRBV14 to TRBJ2-5; D not certain. CDR1 is SGHDN and CDR2 is FVKESK in the germline V gene. V gave up 1 base and J gave up 2 bases, with 17 bases separating them. The CDR3 runs 17 residues. The CDR3 protein is CASSQGFTPLAQETQYF. In DNA form, the CDR3 reads TGTGCCAGCAGCCAAGGCTTTACCCCCCTCGCGCAAGAGACCCAGTACTTC.

There are many counts of this clonotype. The J gene is TRBJ2-5, the V gene TRBV12-3 or TRBV12-4; 7 bases map to TRBD2. This CDR3 contains 14 residues. Losses at the gene ends were 7 bases for V and 2 bases for J; bases not matched to a gene: 7. In DNA form, the CDR3 reads TGTGCCAGCATGGCTAGCGGCGCTCAAGAGACCCAGTACTTC. The encoded protein is CASMASGAQETQYF.

This clonotype appeared many times. The chain is built from TRBV14 and TRBJ1-4, with a weak D call TRBD1 (5 bases). The CDR3 totals 16 residues. Germline V gene sequence: CDR1 SGHDN, CDR2 FVKESK. The V end lost 4 bases, the J end lost 7 bases, and 19 bases lay between the germline ends. CDR3 residues: CASSPIRGSGGEKLFF. The DNA of the CDR3 is TGTGCCAGCAGCCCCATCCGAGGGAGCGGGGGTGAAAAACTGTTTTTT.

This clonotype was recorded at least ten times. Compared with germline, one end of the junction differs, possibly owing to a read error. The chain couples TRBV4-2 to TRBJ2-3, with 10 bases fitting TRBD2. CDR1 LGHNA and CDR2 YNFKEQ come from the germline V gene. The CDR3 is 18 residues long. As DNA, the CDR3 is TGTGCCAGCAGCAAAGACAGGGGACCTAGCGGGAGCGCAGATACGCAGTATTTT. Translating gives CASSKDRGPSGSADTQYF.

At least ten counts were recorded for this clonotype. The chain joins TRBV10-3 to TRBJ2-5; 7 bases match TRBD2. Germline V lookup: CDR1 ENHRY, CDR2 SYGVKD. CDR3 size: 19 residues. The J segment lost 4 bases and the V segment lost 4 bases, leaving 21 bases of the junction unmatched. Here the CDR3 DNA reads TGTGCCATCAGTGCTCTACTGGGGTCTAGCGGACAAGGCCCAGAGACCCAGTACTTC. The encoded protein is CAISALLGSSGQGPETQYF.

The gene calls are TRBV23-1 and TRBJ1-4; D is perhaps TRBD1 (5 bases). TRBV23-1 is an open reading frame whose function is uncertain. Deletions cut 8 bases from V and 7 bases from J, with 20 bases between. The CDR3 totals 15 residues. CDR3 sequence: CASEGRARSSEKLFF. The CDR3 DNA is TGCGCCAGCGAGGGCAGGGCGCGCAGTAGTGAAAAACTGTTTTTT.

This clonotype was counted at least ten times. The chain recombines TRBV29-1 with TRBJ2-7; 7 nucleotides line up with TRBD1. CDR1 is SQVTM and CDR2 is ANQGSEA in the germline V gene. Trimming at V came to 7 bases and at J to 6 bases, leaving 6 bases not matched to a gene. This CDR3 is 11 amino acids long. The CDR3 here is CSAQGGGEQYF. The CDR3 nucleotides are TGCAGCGCCCAAGGGGGCGGCGAGCAGTACTTC.

The J gene is TRBJ2-1, the V gene TRBV5-1, with 7 bases lining up with TRBD1. V lost 4 bases, J lost 6 bases, and 13 bases stayed unmatched. The CDR3 length is 16 residues. From germline, CDR1 is SGHRS and CDR2 YFSETQ. CDR3 loop: CASSLTGTDHPNEQFF. DNA of the CDR3: TGCGCCAGCAGCCTTACCGGGACAGACCACCCCAATGAGCAGTTCTTC.

This clonotype was observed many times. The J gene is TRBJ2-3, the V gene TRBV20-1, with a possible D match to TRBD2 (5 bases). Germline values: CDR1 DFQATT, CDR2 SNEGSKA (reference sequence). The V and J ends lost 0 bases and 4 bases respectively, with 14 bases between them. The CDR3 has 15 amino acids. The CDR3 sequence: CSARDLASSPDTQYF. The DNA of the CDR3 is TGCAGTGCTAGAGATCTGGCTAGCAGCCCAGATACGCAGTATTTT.

V usage is TRBV20-1 and J usage is TRBJ2-7; D is perhaps TRBD2 (6 bases). V gave up 4 bases and J gave up 4 bases, with 20 bases separating them. The CDR3 length is 15 residues. Germline V gene lookup returns CDR1 DFQATT and CDR2 SNEGSKA (reference sequence). The CDR3 nucleotides are TGCAGTGCTACCTTACCGGGACTCGGAAGGTACGAGCAGTACTTC. Translated, it gives CSATLPGLGRYEQYF.

This clonotype was counted ten times or more. V and J are TRBV27 and TRBJ2-3; no firm D call. V shed 6 bases and J shed 2 bases, with 9 bases lying between them. Looked up from germline, CDR1 is MNHEY and CDR2 is SMNVEV (reference sequence). This CDR3 contains 13 residues. The CDR3 DNA is TGTGCCAGCAGCTTCTCCGTCACAGATACGCAGTATTTT. As protein: CASSFSVTDTQYF.